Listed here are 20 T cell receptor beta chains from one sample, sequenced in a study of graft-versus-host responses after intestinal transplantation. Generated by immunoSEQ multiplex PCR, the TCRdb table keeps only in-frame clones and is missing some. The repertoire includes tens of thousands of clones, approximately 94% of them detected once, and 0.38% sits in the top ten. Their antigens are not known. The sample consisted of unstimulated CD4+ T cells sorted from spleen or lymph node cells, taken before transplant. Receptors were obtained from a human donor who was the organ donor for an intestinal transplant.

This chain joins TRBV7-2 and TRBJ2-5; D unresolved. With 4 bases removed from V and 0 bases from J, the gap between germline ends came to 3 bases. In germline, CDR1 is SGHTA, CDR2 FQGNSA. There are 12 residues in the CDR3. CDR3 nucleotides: TGTGCCAGCAGCTCAAACCAAGAGACCCAGTACTTC. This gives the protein CASSSNQETQYF.

DNA for the CDR3: TGTGCCAGCAGCTTAACGGACAGGGGATTATCGGCCTATGGCTACACCTTC. Amino acids: CASSLTDRGLSAYGYTF. The chain recombines TRBV7-8 with TRBJ1-2, with TRBD1 matching over 9 bases. CDR1 and CDR2 (germline): SGHVS, FQNEAQ. The CDR3 runs to 17 residues. Trimming removed 2 bases from V and 4 bases from J; junction bases left unmatched: 11.

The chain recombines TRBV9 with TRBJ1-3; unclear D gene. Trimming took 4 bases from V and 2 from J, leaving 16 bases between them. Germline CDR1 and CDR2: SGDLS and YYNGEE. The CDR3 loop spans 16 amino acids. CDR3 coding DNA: TGTGCCAGCAGCCCCAGAGGAGGTCGGGCTGGAAACACCATATATTTT. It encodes CASSPRGGRAGNTIYF.

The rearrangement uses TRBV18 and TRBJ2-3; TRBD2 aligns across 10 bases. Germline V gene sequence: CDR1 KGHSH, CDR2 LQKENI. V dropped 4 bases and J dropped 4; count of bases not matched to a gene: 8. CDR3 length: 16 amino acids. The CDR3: CASSLLSGGGPDTQYF. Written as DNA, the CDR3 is TGTGCCAGCTCACTATTAAGCGGGGGGGGGCCAGATACGCAGTATTTT.

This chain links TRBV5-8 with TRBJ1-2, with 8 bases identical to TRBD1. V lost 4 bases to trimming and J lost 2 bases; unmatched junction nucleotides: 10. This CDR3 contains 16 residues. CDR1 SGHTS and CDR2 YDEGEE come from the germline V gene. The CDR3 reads CASSPWSGGRNYGYTF. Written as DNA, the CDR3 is TGTGCCAGCAGCCCTTGGTCAGGGGGCAGAAACTATGGCTACACCTTC.

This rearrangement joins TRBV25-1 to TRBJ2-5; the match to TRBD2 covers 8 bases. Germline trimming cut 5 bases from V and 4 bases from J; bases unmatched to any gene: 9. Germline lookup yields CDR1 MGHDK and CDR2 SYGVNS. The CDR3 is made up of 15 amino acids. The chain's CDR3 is CASSPGLVETETQYF. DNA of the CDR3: TGTGCCAGCAGTCCGGGACTAGTGGAAACAGAGACCCAGTACTTC. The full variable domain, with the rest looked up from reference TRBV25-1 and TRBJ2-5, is EADIYQTPRYLVIGTGKKITLECSQTMGHDKMYWYQQDPGMELHLIHYSYGVNSTEKGDLSSESTVSRIRTEHFPLTLESARPSHTSQYLCASSPGLVETETQYFGPGTRLLVL.

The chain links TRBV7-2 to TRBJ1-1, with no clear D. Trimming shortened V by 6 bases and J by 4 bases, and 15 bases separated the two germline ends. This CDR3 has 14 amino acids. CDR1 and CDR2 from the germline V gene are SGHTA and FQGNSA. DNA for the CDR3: TGTGCCAGCAGTAACATGTTGACAACCACTGAAGCTTTCTTT. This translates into CASSNMLTTTEAFF.

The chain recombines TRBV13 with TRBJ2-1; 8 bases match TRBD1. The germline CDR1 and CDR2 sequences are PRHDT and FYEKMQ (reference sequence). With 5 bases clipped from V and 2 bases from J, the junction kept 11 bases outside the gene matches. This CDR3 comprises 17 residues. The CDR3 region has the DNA TGTGCCAGCAGCCTCCCGACAGGGGCCCTAGCCTACAATGAGCAGTTCTTC. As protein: CASSLPTGALAYNEQFF.

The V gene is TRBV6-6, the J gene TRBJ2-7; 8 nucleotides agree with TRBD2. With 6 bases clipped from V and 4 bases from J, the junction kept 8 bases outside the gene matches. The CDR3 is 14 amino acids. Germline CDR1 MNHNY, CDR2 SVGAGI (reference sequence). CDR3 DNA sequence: TGTGCCAGCAGCCGAGCGGGGGTTGCATACGAGCAGTACTTC. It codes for CASSRAGVAYEQYF.

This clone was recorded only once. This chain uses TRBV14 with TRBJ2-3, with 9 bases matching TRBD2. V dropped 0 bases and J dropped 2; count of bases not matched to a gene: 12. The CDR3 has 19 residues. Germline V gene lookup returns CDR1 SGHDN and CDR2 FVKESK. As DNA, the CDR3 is TGTGCCAGCAGCCAAGATTGGGGAACTAGCGGGCCTTCCACAGATACGCAGTATTTT. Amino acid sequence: CASSQDWGTSGPSTDTQYF.

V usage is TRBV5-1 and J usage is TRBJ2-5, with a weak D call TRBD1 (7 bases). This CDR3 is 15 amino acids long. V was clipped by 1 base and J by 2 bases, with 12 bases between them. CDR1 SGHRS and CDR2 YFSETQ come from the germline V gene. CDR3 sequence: CASSLQAGGQETQYF. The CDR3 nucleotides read TGCGCCAGCAGCTTGCAGGCAGGGGGGCAAGAGACCCAGTACTTC.

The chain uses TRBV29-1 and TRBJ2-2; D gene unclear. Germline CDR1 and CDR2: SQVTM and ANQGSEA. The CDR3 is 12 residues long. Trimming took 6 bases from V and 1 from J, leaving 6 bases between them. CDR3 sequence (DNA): TGCAGCGTGTCAGAGAACACCGGGGAGCTGTTTTTT. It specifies CSVSENTGELFF.

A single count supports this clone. CDR3: CASSHEWGQGANTGELFF. CDR3 sequence (DNA): TGTGCCAGCAGCCACGAGTGGGGACAGGGGGCGAACACCGGGGAGCTGTTTTTT. This chain connects TRBV4-2 to TRBJ2-2; 11 bases align to TRBD1. The germline V gene encodes CDR1 LGHNA and CDR2 YNFKEQ. The J segment lost 0 bases and the V segment lost 3 bases, leaving 6 bases of the junction unmatched. CDR3 length equals 18 residues.

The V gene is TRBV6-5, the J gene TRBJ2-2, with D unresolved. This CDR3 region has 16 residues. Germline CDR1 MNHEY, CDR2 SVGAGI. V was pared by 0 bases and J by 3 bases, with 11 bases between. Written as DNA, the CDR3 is TGTGCCAGCAGTTACTCGCTCCCCCACTACACCGGGGAGCTGTTTTTT. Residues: CASSYSLPHYTGELFF.

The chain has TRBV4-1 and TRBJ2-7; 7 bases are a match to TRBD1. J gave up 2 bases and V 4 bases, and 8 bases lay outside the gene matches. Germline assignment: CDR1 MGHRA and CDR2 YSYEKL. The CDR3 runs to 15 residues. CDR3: CASSRYQGDAYEQYF. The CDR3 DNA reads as TGCGCCAGCAGCCGATACCAGGGGGACGCCTACGAGCAGTACTTC.

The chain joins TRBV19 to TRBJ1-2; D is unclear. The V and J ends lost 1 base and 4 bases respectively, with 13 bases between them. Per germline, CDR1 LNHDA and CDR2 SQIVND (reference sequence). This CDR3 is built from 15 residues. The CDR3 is CASSIVATGLYGYTF. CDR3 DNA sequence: TGTGCCAGTAGTATAGTCGCCACCGGTCTCTATGGCTACACCTTC.

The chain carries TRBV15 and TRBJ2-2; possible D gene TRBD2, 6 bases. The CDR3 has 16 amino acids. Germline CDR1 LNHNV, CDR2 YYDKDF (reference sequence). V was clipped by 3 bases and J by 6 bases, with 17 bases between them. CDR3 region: CATSRGGSKRAGELFF. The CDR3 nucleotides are TGTGCCACCAGCAGGGGGGGATCCAAGAGGGCCGGGGAGCTGTTTTTT. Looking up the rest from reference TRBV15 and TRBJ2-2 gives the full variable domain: DAMVIQNPRYQVTQFGKPVTLSCSQTLNHNVMYWYQQKSSQAPKLLFHYYDKDFNNEADTPDNFQSRRPNTSFCFLDIRSPGLGDTAMYLCATSRGGSKRAGELFFGEGSRLTVL.

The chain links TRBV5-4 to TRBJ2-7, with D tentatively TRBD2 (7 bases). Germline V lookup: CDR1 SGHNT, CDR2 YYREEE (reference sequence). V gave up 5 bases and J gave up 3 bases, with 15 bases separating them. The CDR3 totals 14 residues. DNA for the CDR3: TGTGCCAGCAGTGAGGGGGGGCCACACTACGAGCAGTACTTC. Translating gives CASSEGGPHYEQYF.

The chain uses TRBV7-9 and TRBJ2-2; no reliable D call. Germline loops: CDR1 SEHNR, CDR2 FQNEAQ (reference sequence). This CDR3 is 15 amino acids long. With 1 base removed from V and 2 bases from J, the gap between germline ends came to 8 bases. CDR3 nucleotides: TGTGCCAGCAGCTTAGGCTTTCCTAACACCGGGGAGCTGTTTTTT. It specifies CASSLGFPNTGELFF.

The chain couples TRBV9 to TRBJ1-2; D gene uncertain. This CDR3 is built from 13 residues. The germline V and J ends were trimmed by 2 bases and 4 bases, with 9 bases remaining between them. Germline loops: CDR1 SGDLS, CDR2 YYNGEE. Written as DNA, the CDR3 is TGTGCCAGCAGCGTCATGGCAGGCTATGGCTACACCTTC. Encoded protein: CASSVMAGYGYTF.